This T cell receptor beta chain was identified during a study of tissue T cells after allogeneic stem cell transplantation. Time point described: mouse harvest day 14 after allogeneic transplant. Tail vein injection delivered 10^7 T-cell-depleted bone marrow cells and 10^6 splenic CD5+ T cells. This clone is labeled as large (0.1 to 1%). Here the gene names and germline are mouse. With the read ending 1 residue before the CDR3 end, the germline J gene is used to fill in that end. This CDR3 is built from 14 residues. V was trimmed by 5 bases and J by 0 bases, leaving 7 bases between them. The germline gives CDR1 KGHPV, CDR2 FQNQEV (reference sequence). Libraries were prepared by immunoSEQ multiplex PCR; TCRdb keeps only in-frame clonotypes and omits some of them. The sample lists some 4,100 clones; approximately 50% were seen once.

The source of this sequence is a female BALB/c mouse given C57BL/6 T cells with graft-versus-host disease after an allogeneic hematopoietic cell transplant. This chain uses TRBV26 with TRBJ1-4; no definite D call. Material: gut tissue. CDR3 region: CASSFTISNERLFF. The sequenced CDR3 bases are TGTGCCAGCAGTTTCACAATTTCCAACGAAAGATTATTT.